Listed below are T cell receptor beta chains from one sample, sequenced in a study of T-cell memory formation after mild COVID-19. Each CDR3 protein gets one entry after TCRdb re-called the 5' RACE reads with MiXCR. The sample yields 140,000 to 150,000 distinct CDR3 sequences, roughly a fifth seen once. Sequencing input: PBMCs or a T cell subset sorted from them (not recorded which). Source of these receptors: an adult woman who had mild COVID-19 (a few samples of this study predate the infection). Cell type and time point are not known. Both conserved end residues are part of each CDR3. Fields, in order: D gene, V gene, J gene, clone size, CDR3 protein, CDR3 DNA. A D gene is named only where the DNA matches it firmly. Clone size appears in some rows only: once, few, many, or a class for an expanded clone.

-	TRBV5-6	TRBJ2-3	few	CASSMVVASDTQYF	TGTGCCAGCAGCATGGTGGTAGCCTCGGATACGCAGTATTTT
-	TRBV6-2/TRBV6-3	TRBJ1-3	few	CASSYSWNSGNTIYF	TGTGCCAGCAGTTACTCGTGGAACTCTGGAAACACCATATATTTT
TRBD1	TRBV29-1	TRBJ1-6	few	CSVRRDSNSPLHF	TGCAGCGTCCGCCGGGACAGCAATTCACCCCTCCACTTT
-	TRBV28	TRBJ2-4	-	CASSLRGGLNIQYF	TGTGCCAGCAGTTTAAGGGGAGGCCTAAACATTCAGTACTTC
-	TRBV5-1	TRBJ1-1	-	CASSLSGGDTEAFF	TGCGCCAGCAGCTTGTCCGGGGGAGACACTGAAGCTTTCTTT
-	TRBV5-1	TRBJ2-6	few	CASSLVAVNSGANVLTF	TGCGCCAGCAGCTTGGTGGCAGTTAACTCTGGGGCCAACGTCCTGACTTTC
TRBD1	TRBV11-3	TRBJ1-2	-	CASSLSGTGGYTF	TGTGCCAGCAGCTTGTCCGGGACAGGGGGATACACCTTC
-	TRBV11-2	TRBJ1-2	-	CASSKGFAQRGNYGYTF	TGTGCCAGCAGTAAGGGGTTTGCGCAGCGGGGGAACTATGGCTACACCTTC
TRBD1	TRBV6-2/TRBV6-3	TRBJ2-3	-	CASSTPRQGTVTDTQYF	TGTGCCAGCAGTACGCCCCGACAGGGCACCGTGACAGATACGCAGTATTTT
TRBD2	TRBV6-1	TRBJ2-3	few	CASSSGLAGGDTQYF	TGTGCCAGCAGCAGTGGACTAGCGGGAGGAGATACGCAGTATTTT
-	TRBV20-1	TRBJ1-2	few	CSAPTPDSPYGYTF	TGCAGTGCTCCCACCCCGGACAGCCCCTATGGCTACACCTTC
TRBD1	TRBV4-3	TRBJ2-5	-	CASSQDLPGGQETQYF	TGCGCCAGCAGCCAAGATTTACCAGGGGGCCAAGAGACCCAGTACTTC
-	TRBV7-8	TRBJ1-5	-	CASSLDTGNQPQHF	TGTGCCAGCAGCTTAGACACAGGGAATCAGCCCCAGCATTTT
TRBD1	TRBV7-9	TRBJ1-1	few	CASSLGQGAIEAFF	TGTGCCAGCAGCTTAGGACAGGGGGCAATTGAAGCTTTCTTT
-	TRBV4-1	TRBJ2-1	-	CASSQDARWGGRSNEQFF	TGCGCCAGCAGCCAAGATGCCCGCTGGGGCGGTAGATCGAATGAGCAGTTCTTC
TRBD1	TRBV4-2	TRBJ2-5	few	CASSQGQGGETQYF	TGTGCCAGCAGCCAGGGACAGGGAGGGGAGACCCAGTACTTC